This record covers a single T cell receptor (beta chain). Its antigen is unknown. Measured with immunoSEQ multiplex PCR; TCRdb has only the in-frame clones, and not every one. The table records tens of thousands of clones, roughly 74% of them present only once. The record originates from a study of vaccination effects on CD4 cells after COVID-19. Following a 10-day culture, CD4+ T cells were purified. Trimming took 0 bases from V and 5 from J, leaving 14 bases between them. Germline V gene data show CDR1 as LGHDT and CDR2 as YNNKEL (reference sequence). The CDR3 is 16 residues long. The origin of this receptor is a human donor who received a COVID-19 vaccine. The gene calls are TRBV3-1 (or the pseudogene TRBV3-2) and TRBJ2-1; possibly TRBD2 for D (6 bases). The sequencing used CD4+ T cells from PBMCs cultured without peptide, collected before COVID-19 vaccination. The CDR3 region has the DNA TGTGCCAGCAGCCAAGATGGCCAGGGAGGTCACAATGAGCAGTTCTTC. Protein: CASSQDGQGGHNEQFF.